Presented here are 25 T cell receptor beta chains from one specimen sequenced in a study of shared clonotypes between healthy human individuals. TCRdb's copy holds only in-frame clones and misses some; the assay was immunoSEQ multiplex PCR. Of roughly 2,300,000 clones listed, 85% to 95% were seen once; the top ten hold approximately 0.41%. Sample: naive CD4+ T cells from PBMCs. Subset noted: CD45RA+ positively selected. These TCRs come from a man between 18 and 35 years old in good health. Some clones in this sample may be carry-over from other donors' samples.

A remark on this clone: Other DNA sequences within the sample encode an identical CDR3. V and J are TRBV6-1 and TRBJ1-3; 7 bases line up with TRBD1. The trim removed 6 bases at V and 4 bases at J, leaving 3 bases unmatched. CDR3 length: 13 amino acids. Looked up from germline, CDR1 is MNHNS and CDR2 is SASEGT. DNA for the CDR3: TGTGCCAGCAGGACAGGGTCCGGAAACACCATATATTTT. Translating it yields CASRTGSGNTIYF.

This sequence joins TRBV5-1 and TRBJ2-3; tentative D call: TRBD2 (5 bases). The V end lost 3 bases, the J end lost 4 bases, and 12 bases lay between the germline ends. There are 14 residues in the CDR3. Germline V lookup: CDR1 SGHRS, CDR2 YFSETQ. The CDR3 region has the DNA TGCGCCAGCAGCTCGCTGAGGGCCGCAGATACGCAGTATTTT. It is translated as CASSSLRAADTQYF.

Comments on this clone: This CDR3 is also generated by other DNA sequences in the sample. The chain employs TRBV6-5 and TRBJ1-5, with D perhaps TRBD1 (5 bases). Germline assignment: CDR1 MNHEY and CDR2 SVGAGI. This CDR3 contains 13 residues. The germline V and J ends were trimmed by 4 bases and 4 bases, with 8 bases remaining between them. The CDR3 region is CASSWGVNQPQHF. CDR3 DNA sequence: TGTGCCAGCAGTTGGGGGGTTAATCAGCCCCAGCATTTT.

The chain employs TRBV6-5 and TRBJ2-1; D gene ambiguous. CDR3 length equals 16 residues. CDR1 MNHEY and CDR2 SVGAGI come from the germline V gene. V lost 2 bases to trimming and J lost 7 bases, with 18 bases between them. The CDR3 DNA reads TGTGCCAGCAGTTACAAGTCGGCAGCTAGAAGAAATGAGCAGTTCTTC. Amino acids: CASSYKSAARRNEQFF.

This rearrangement joins TRBV28 to TRBJ2-4; 9 nucleotides align to TRBD2. Germline lookup yields CDR1 MDHEN and CDR2 SYDVKM. CDR3 size: 16 residues. J gave up 3 bases and V 6 bases, and 9 bases lay outside the gene matches. The CDR3 protein is CASSLGSSGVKNIQYF. CDR3 nucleotide sequence: TGTGCCAGCAGCCTCGGATCTAGCGGGGTCAAAAACATTCAGTACTTC.

V is TRBV30 and J is TRBJ2-3; D is possibly TRBD1 or TRBD2 (5 bases each). Germline assignment: CDR1 GTSNPN and CDR2 SVGIG (reference sequence). Trimming shortened V by 3 bases and J by 8 bases, and 9 bases separated the two germline ends. The CDR3 sequence is 11 residues long. The CDR3 DNA sequence: TGTGCCTGGAGCACCGGGGCTACGCAGTATTTT. Its translation is CAWSTGATQYF.

The rearrangement uses TRBV19 and TRBJ2-7; 7 nucleotides agree with TRBD1. The CDR3 spans 16 residues. Germline V lookup: CDR1 LNHDA, CDR2 SQIVND (reference sequence). Unmatched junction bases numbered 10, after V lost 5 bases and J lost 0 bases. The CDR3, as DNA: TGTGCCAGTAGTCCTTGGACAGGCCGTTCCTCCTACGAGCAGTACTTC. This gives the protein CASSPWTGRSSYEQYF.

This clone has just one count. The gene calls are TRBV21-1 and TRBJ1-2. TRBV21-1 counts as a pseudogene. The CDR3 loop spans 18 amino acids. DNA for the CDR3: TGTGCCAGCAGCCTGTGGTGGGGTCATCCTACGGCCAACTATGGCTACACCTTC. Translating gives CASSLWWGHPTANYGYTF.

The chain uses TRBV7-3 and TRBJ2-7; D gene uncertain. V was shortened by 4 bases and J by 7 bases, with 14 bases between the two germline ends. The CDR3 length is 13 residues. Looked up from germline, CDR1 is SGHTA and CDR2 is FQGTGA. The DNA for the CDR3 is TGTGCCAGCAGCTCCCAAGAATTCCGGGAGCAGTACTTC. Encoded protein: CASSSQEFREQYF.

The table lists this clone with a count of one. The V call is TRBV5-4, the J call TRBJ2-5; 16 nucleotides line up with TRBD2. Germline loops: CDR1 SGHNT, CDR2 YYREEE (reference sequence). This CDR3 spans 18 amino acids. Trimming cost V 3 bases and J 5 bases; bases outside gene matches: 10. This chain's CDR3 is CASSSGGTSGRAWETQYF. The CDR3 bases are TGTGCCAGCAGCTCGGGGGGGACTAGCGGGAGGGCCTGGGAGACCCAGTACTTC.

This chain joins TRBV6-5 and TRBJ2-3; D is uncertain. The CDR3 spans 15 residues. The ends were cut back, 2 bases at V and 8 bases at J, with 17 bases in the middle. Germline V gene data show CDR1 as MNHEY and CDR2 as SVGAGI. For the CDR3, the DNA is TGTGCCAGCAGTTACCGGGCGGATCTCTCCTTTACGCAGTATTTT. This translates into CASSYRADLSFTQYF.

In the case of this clone: The sample holds other DNA sequences that translate to the same CDR3. The chain couples TRBV7-2 to TRBJ2-5, with D tentatively TRBD1 or TRBD2 (6 bases each). The germline V gene has CDR1 SGHTA and CDR2 FQGNSA. There are 14 residues in the CDR3. Trimming pared 1 base from V and 5 bases from J, leaving 11 bases between. CDR3 DNA sequence: TGTGCCAGCAGCTTAGGGGGGGCTACGGAGACCCAGTACTTC. Protein product: CASSLGGATETQYF.

This chain links TRBV18 with TRBJ1-2; the D is unclear. Looked up from germline, CDR1 is KGHSH and CDR2 is LQKENI. Between the trimmed V and J ends, which lost 1 base and 1 base, there was a span of 16 bases. This CDR3 spans 17 amino acids. In DNA, the CDR3 is TGTGCCAGCTCACCACAATCCTCCCCCTTAATTAACTATGGCTACACCTTC. It encodes CASSPQSSPLINYGYTF.

The chain links TRBV27 to TRBJ1-5; D is possibly TRBD1 (5 bases). This CDR3 spans 13 amino acids. Germline-derived CDR1 and CDR2 are MNHEY and SMNVEV (reference sequence). V lost 6 bases to trimming and J lost 7 bases, with 13 bases between them. The CDR3 loop reads CASSPDSFQPQHF. CDR3 DNA: TGTGCCAGCAGCCCAGACAGTTTCCAGCCCCAGCATTTT.

This clone appeared once. This sample includes further DNA sequences coding for the same CDR3. This chain links TRBV7-3 with TRBJ2-5, with D tentatively TRBD2 (6 bases). The CDR3 runs 13 residues. CDR1 is SGHTA and CDR2 is FQGTGA in the germline V gene. The V end lost 5 bases, the J end lost 3 bases, and 10 bases lay between the germline ends. The CDR3 region is CASSPGTEETQYF. The CDR3 DNA reads TGTGCCAGCAGCCCGGGGACTGAAGAGACCCAGTACTTC.

This rearrangement joins TRBV25-1 to TRBJ2-3; TRBD1 aligns across 8 bases. CDR1 is MGHDK and CDR2 is SYGVNS in the germline V gene. This CDR3 is 15 amino acids long. The ends lost 5 bases at V and 6 bases at J; junction bases unmatched: 10. The CDR3 DNA sequence: TGTGCCAGCAGTAGGGTGGCAGGGGGCATGGATACGCAGTATTTT. It translates to CASSRVAGGMDTQYF. Supplemented by reference TRBV25-1 and TRBJ2-3, the full variable domain reads EADIYQTPRYLVIGTGKKITLECSQTMGHDKMYWYQQDPGMELHLIHYSYGVNSTEKGDLSSESTVSRIRTEHFPLTLESARPSHTSQYLCASSRVAGGMDTQYFGPGTRLTVL.

The chain recombines TRBV9 with TRBJ2-7; 8 nucleotides match TRBD1. Germline values: CDR1 SGDLS, CDR2 YYNGEE. The CDR3 totals 16 residues. The V segment lost 3 bases and the J segment 2 bases; nucleotides outside the gene matches: 10. In DNA form, the CDR3 reads TGTGCCAGCAGCGAGAGGGGGACAGGCGGAGCCTACGAGCAGTACTTC. This sequence encodes CASSERGTGGAYEQYF.

The chain combines TRBV9 with TRBJ2-3; a possible D gene is TRBD2 (6 bases). The ends were cut back, 0 bases at V and 1 base at J, with 18 bases in the middle. The CDR3 has 18 amino acids. From germline, CDR1 is SGDLS and CDR2 YYNGEE. The CDR3 coding sequence is TGTGCCAGCAGCGTAGTCCCATTAGCGGAAGGGGGCACAGATACGCAGTATTTT. The encoded protein is CASSVVPLAEGGTDTQYF.

This clone has a single count. The J gene is TRBJ2-2, the V gene TRBV19; 9 nucleotides line up with TRBD1. There are 17 residues in the CDR3. The J segment lost 4 bases and the V segment lost 6 bases, leaving 12 bases of the junction unmatched. The germline V gene encodes CDR1 LNHDA and CDR2 SQIVND (reference sequence). The DNA of the CDR3 is TGTGCCAGTAGGCATCATACAGGGGGCTACGGCACCGGGGAGCTGTTTTTT. Encoded protein: CASRHHTGGYGTGELFF.

The chain carries TRBV2 and TRBJ2-2; D not certain. The CDR3 contains 15 residues. Looked up from germline, CDR1 is SNHLY and CDR2 is FYNNEI. V was cut by 5 bases and J by 5 bases, with 15 bases left in between. CDR3 bases: TGTGCCAGCAGTACGTTGGGTGGGGATACCGGGGAGCTGTTTTTT. Its protein is CASSTLGGDTGELFF.

The rearrangement links TRBV6-5 to TRBJ2-1; 10 positions match TRBD2. The trim removed 0 bases at V and 6 bases at J, leaving 5 bases unmatched. Germline V CDR1 and CDR2: MNHEY, SVGAGI. The CDR3 contains 16 residues. CDR3 sequence reads: CASSYSASGGLNEQFF. CDR3 DNA sequence: TGTGCCAGCAGTTACTCCGCTAGCGGGGGACTCAATGAGCAGTTCTTC.

In its sample, this clone was seen once. The germline gene is not matched at one end of the junction; a read error may be the cause. The chain links TRBV5-1 to TRBJ2-7, with 13 nucleotides matching TRBD2. Germline V gene lookup returns CDR1 SGHRS and CDR2 YFSETQ. The CDR3 is made up of 15 amino acids. The CDR3 nucleotides are TGCGCCAGCCGCTTACTAGCGGGAGGGGTCTACGAGCAGTACTTC. Its protein product is CASRLLAGGVYEQYF.

This chain joins TRBV19 and TRBJ2-1, with D possibly TRBD1 on 6 matching bases. The CDR3 contains 15 residues. Germline values: CDR1 LNHDA, CDR2 SQIVND (reference sequence). The germline V and J ends were trimmed by 6 bases and 10 bases, with 22 bases remaining between them. The CDR3 sequence is CASRQRGPTTGEQFF. The DNA for the CDR3 is TGTGCCAGTAGGCAGCGAGGTCCCACCACAGGGGAGCAGTTCTTC.

V usage is TRBV15 and J usage is TRBJ1-1, with a tentative D call TRBD1 (6 bases). Germline-derived CDR1 and CDR2 are LNHNV and YYDKDF (reference sequence). The CDR3 is 15 amino acids. V was shortened by 1 base and J by 1 base, with 10 bases between the two germline ends. The CDR3 nucleotides are TGTGCCACCAGCAGAGGGGGGGCCCAGAACACTGAAGCTTTCTTT. This sequence encodes CATSRGGAQNTEAFF.

V is TRBV7-3 and J is TRBJ1-1, with D hard to call. CDR1 is SGHTA and CDR2 is FQGTGA in the germline V gene. Trimming pared 7 bases from V and 1 base from J, leaving 10 bases between. This CDR3 comprises 13 residues. The CDR3 nucleotides read TGTGCCAGCAAAAGGCAGCCGAACACTGAAGCTTTCTTT. It translates to CASKRQPNTEAFF.